The 22 T cell receptor beta chains below were found in one sample sequenced in a study of T-cell memory formation after mild COVID-19. MiXCR was run by TCRdb on the 5' RACE reads, yielding one entry per CDR3 protein. The sample includes about 610,000 distinct CDR3 sequences, around a sixth seen only once; the top ten take about 8.6%. The sample taken for sequencing was PBMCs or a T cell subset sorted from them (not recorded which). The receptors shown here come from an adult woman who had mild COVID-19 (a few samples of this study predate the infection). Cell type and time point are not known.

CDR3 region: CATRAQGNTEAFF. CDR3 in DNA: TGTGCCACCAGAGCACAGGGGAACACTGAAGCTTTCTTT. The J gene is TRBJ1-1, the V gene TRBV24-1; tentatively, D is TRBD1 (6 bases). V dropped 7 bases and J dropped 1 base, with 9 bases sitting between them. This CDR3 has 13 residues. The V gene's germline CDR1 is KGHDR and CDR2 SFDVKD.

In this sample, this clonotype turned up many times. The rearrangement joins TRBV25-1 to TRBJ2-7; D gene unclear. V was pared by 2 bases and J by 0 bases, with 17 bases between. This CDR3 has 17 amino acids. Per the germline V gene, CDR1 is MGHDK and CDR2 is SYGVNS. CDR3 DNA: TGTGCCAGCAGTGAACCCCACCACAGTCACAGCTCCTACGAGCAGTACTTC. It encodes CASSEPHHSHSSYEQYF.

This clonotype was seen a few times. The rearrangement uses TRBV9 and TRBJ2-3; 11 bases are shared with TRBD2. Germline V gene sequence: CDR1 SGDLS, CDR2 YYNGEE. This CDR3 comprises 17 residues. The J segment lost 3 bases and the V segment lost 0 bases, leaving 6 bases of the junction unmatched. DNA for the CDR3: TGTGCCAGCAGCGTAGTGGTAGCGGGGGGGCCGACAGATACGCAGTATTTT. Its translation is CASSVVVAGGPTDTQYF.

Ten or more counts support this clonotype. The chain combines TRBV30 with TRBJ1-1; 7 bases fit TRBD1. Per germline, CDR1 GTSNPN and CDR2 SVGIG (reference sequence). V shed 2 bases, J shed 1 base, and the junction held 7 bases outside the gene matches. The length of the CDR3 is 15 residues. The CDR3 region is CAWSTPGTENTEAFF. CDR3 nucleotides: TGTGCCTGGAGTACACCAGGGACAGAGAACACTGAAGCTTTCTTT.

The chain joins TRBV5-5 to TRBJ2-5; TRBD1 matches 7 bases. The CDR3 is 17 residues long. The ends lost 2 bases at V and 7 bases at J; junction bases unmatched: 17. Looked up from germline, CDR1 is SGHKS and CDR2 is YYEKEE (reference sequence). The CDR3 is CASSLPKGGGPQGTQYF. The DNA for the CDR3 is TGTGCCAGCAGCTTACCCAAAGGGGGCGGCCCTCAGGGGACCCAGTACTTC.

The sample holds a few counts of this clonotype. The J gene is TRBJ2-7, the V gene TRBV6-5, with 7 nucleotides matching TRBD1. The CDR3 covers 13 residues. The germline gives CDR1 MNHEY, CDR2 SVGAGI. Losses at the gene ends were 6 bases for V and 5 bases for J; bases not matched to a gene: 7. The CDR3 is CASSQGQFDEQYF. The CDR3 DNA reads as TGTGCCAGCAGCCAGGGACAGTTCGACGAGCAGTACTTC.

In its sample, this clonotype was seen a few times. The chain carries TRBV5-1 and TRBJ1-2; 8 positions agree with TRBD1. Per germline, CDR1 SGHRS and CDR2 YFSETQ. V dropped 4 bases and J dropped 4; count of bases not matched to a gene: 12. The CDR3 sequence is 16 residues long. CDR3: CASSRGQERGSYGYTF. CDR3 DNA: TGCGCCAGCAGCAGGGGACAGGAAAGAGGATCCTATGGCTACACCTTC.

This clonotype was picked up a small number of times. The CDR3 DNA is TGCGCCAGCAGCCAAGGGACAGGGGGCTCCGATACGCAGTATTTT. Encoded protein: CASSQGTGGSDTQYF. The genes are TRBV4-1 and TRBJ2-3; 11 bases agree with TRBD1. CDR3 size: 15 residues. The V gene end was trimmed by 1 base and the J gene end by 6 bases; junction bases not matched to a gene: 3. The germline V gene has CDR1 MGHRA and CDR2 YSYEKL.

This clonotype was seen more than once but under ten times. The chain is built from TRBV6-5 and TRBJ1-6, with 8 bases matching TRBD1. V shed 2 bases, J shed 7 bases, and the junction held 7 bases outside the gene matches. Germline V gene lookup returns CDR1 MNHEY and CDR2 SVGAGI. The CDR3 sequence is 16 residues long. CDR3 sequence (DNA): TGTGCCAGCAGTTACCACCTGGGACAGGTGAATTCACCCCTCCACTTT. It yields the protein CASSYHLGQVNSPLHF.

A few counts support this clonotype. The chain links TRBV20-1 to TRBJ2-1, with 9 nucleotides matching TRBD2. This CDR3 has 16 amino acids. Germline V gene lookup returns CDR1 DFQATT and CDR2 SNEGSKA (reference sequence). The ends lost 1 base at V and 0 bases at J; junction bases unmatched: 4. The CDR3: CSARVFSGSSYNEQFF. In nucleotides, the CDR3 is TGCAGTGCTAGAGTGTTTAGCGGGAGCTCCTACAATGAGCAGTTCTTC.

This clonotype has more than one count but fewer than ten. The rearrangement uses TRBV19 and TRBJ2-7; 9 bases align to TRBD1. Germline lookup yields CDR1 LNHDA and CDR2 SQIVND (reference sequence). The junction had 8 bases not matched to a gene; V was cut back by 7 bases and J by 4 bases. The CDR3 has 14 amino acids. DNA for the CDR3: TGTGCCAGTACCCCGGGACAGGGACCGTACGAGCAGTACTTC. Its translation: CASTPGQGPYEQYF.

The rearrangement links TRBV6-1 to TRBJ2-7; D is ambiguous. Trimming took 8 bases from V and 1 from J, leaving 12 bases between them. The CDR3 has 13 residues. Per the germline V gene, CDR1 is MNHNS and CDR2 is SASEGT. The CDR3 is CASEPRRSYEQYF. The CDR3, as DNA: TGTGCCAGCGAACCCCGCCGGTCCTACGAGCAGTACTTC.

This clonotype has more than one count but fewer than ten. V and J are TRBV19 and TRBJ2-1; 9 positions match TRBD2. The CDR3 covers 17 residues. With 1 base clipped from V and 4 bases from J, the junction kept 8 bases outside the gene matches. Germline-derived CDR1 and CDR2 are LNHDA and SQIVND (reference sequence). The CDR3 coding sequence is TGTGCCAGTAGTATAGTCCTAGCGGGGACATATTACAATGAGCAGTTCTTC. It is translated as CASSIVLAGTYYNEQFF. Drawing the rest from reference TRBV19 and TRBJ2-1, the complete variable domain is DGGITQSPKYLFRKEGQNVTLSCEQNLNHDAMYWYRQDPGQGLRLIYYSQIVNDFQKGDIAEGYSVSREKKESFPLTVTSAQKNPTAFYLCASSIVLAGTYYNEQFFGPGTRLTVL.

The V and J genes are TRBV6-5 and TRBJ2-2, with D possibly TRBD1 on 6 matching bases. The V gene's germline CDR1 is MNHEY and CDR2 SVGAGI. The CDR3 is made up of 15 amino acids. V lost 4 bases and J lost 8, with 17 bases in between. The CDR3 bases are TGTGCCAGCAGTTCCCCGGGACAAATTAATGGGGAGCTGTTTTTT. Translated: CASSSPGQINGELFF.

This clonotype showed up many times. This chain joins TRBV14 and TRBJ1-1; the D is unclear. The CDR3 has 12 residues. V lost 1 base and J 4 bases, leaving 4 bases between the germline ends. Germline loops: CDR1 SGHDN, CDR2 FVKESK. The CDR3 bases are TGTGCCAGCAGCCAAGCTGTCACTGAAGCTTTCTTT. Encoded protein: CASSQAVTEAFF.

This clonotype occurred a few times. The chain uses TRBV29-1 and TRBJ1-5; 10 bases are a match to TRBD1. The junction had 13 bases not matched to a gene; V was cut back by 4 bases and J by 4 bases. The CDR3 runs 17 residues. Germline CDR1 SQVTM, CDR2 ANQGSEA. The CDR3 sequence is CSVVVGTRTGGNQPQHF. The CDR3 DNA reads as TGCAGCGTTGTTGTTGGGACGAGGACAGGGGGAAATCAGCCCCAGCATTTT.

The chain employs TRBV7-8 and TRBJ1-1; possible D gene TRBD1, 6 bases. Trimming left V 1 base short and J 5 bases short, with 14 bases between. Per germline, CDR1 SGHVS and CDR2 FQNEAQ. CDR3 length: 15 residues. This CDR3 reads CASSLVRGRLTEAFF. The CDR3 DNA is TGTGCCAGCAGCTTAGTGAGGGGGAGGCTGACTGAAGCTTTCTTT.

The chain is built from TRBV7-9 and TRBJ2-7; D possibly matches TRBD1 or TRBD2 (5 bases each). Trimming pared 2 bases from V and 4 bases from J, leaving 15 bases between. The CDR3 extends over 15 amino acids. Germline V CDR1 and CDR2: SEHNR, FQNEAQ (reference sequence). For the CDR3, the DNA is TGTGCCAGCAGCTTATTGGCAGGGACCTCGTACGAGCAGTACTTC. Encoded protein: CASSLLAGTSYEQYF.

The sample holds a few counts of this clonotype. The chain recombines TRBV5-1 with TRBJ2-1; 9 positions agree with TRBD2. CDR3 length: 16 amino acids. Germline values: CDR1 SGHRS, CDR2 YFSETQ. The ends lost 4 bases at V and 7 bases at J; junction bases unmatched: 12. This chain's CDR3 is CASSRRVAGVPNEQFF. CDR3 coding DNA: TGCGCCAGCAGCCGCCGGGTAGCGGGAGTCCCAAATGAGCAGTTCTTC.

V gene TRBV10-3 combines with J gene TRBJ1-1; 7 bases fit TRBD1. This CDR3 region has 14 residues. With V trimmed by 5 bases and J by 1 base, 4 bases remained unmatched. Germline V CDR1 and CDR2: ENHRY, SYGVKD. The DNA for the CDR3 is TGTGCCATCAGTCGGACAGGAAGGAACACTGAAGCTTTCTTT. This translates into CAISRTGRNTEAFF.

This chain connects TRBV7-2 to TRBJ1-5, with unresolved D. Germline CDR1 and CDR2: SGHTA and FQGNSA. The CDR3 is 13 residues long. V was shortened by 5 bases and J by 7 bases, with 12 bases between the two germline ends. Here the CDR3 reads CASSQDAGQPQHF. CDR3 bases: TGTGCCAGCAGCCAGGACGCGGGGCAGCCCCAGCATTTT.

This clonotype was detected only a few times. The rearrangement links TRBV13 to TRBJ2-3; 11 bases are shared with TRBD2. The length of the CDR3 is 17 residues. Germline CDR1 is PRHDT and CDR2 is FYEKMQ (reference sequence). After removal of 5 bases from V and 2 bases from J, the junction contained 9 bases not matched to a gene. CDR3 in amino acids: CASSPDLAGGITDTQYF. The CDR3, as DNA: TGTGCCAGCAGCCCAGATCTAGCGGGAGGAATCACAGATACGCAGTATTTT.